The 19 T cell receptor beta chains below all came from one sample that was sequenced in a study of shared clonotypes between healthy human individuals. Sequenced by immunoSEQ multiplex PCR; TCRdb stores in-frame clones only, minus some. This sample carries 2 million to 3 million clones, 90% to 95% of them seen once, and the ten largest clones take approximately 0.35%. The sample taken for sequencing was naive CD4+ T cells from PBMCs. This sample's subset: CD45RA+ positively selected. Receptor source: a man aged 18 to 30 in good health. Some clones in this sample may be carry-over from other donors' samples.

The chain couples TRBV6-1 to TRBJ1-1, with TRBD1 matching over 7 bases. Germline V gene lookup returns CDR1 MNHNS and CDR2 SASEGT. V shed 5 bases, J shed 4 bases, and the junction held 10 bases outside the gene matches. The CDR3 is 15 amino acids. The CDR3 region has the DNA TGTGCCAGCAGTCCACGACAGGGTGGGACCACTGAAGCTTTCTTT. Translation: CASSPRQGGTTEAFF.

The chain links TRBV9 to TRBJ2-5; 11 bases are a match to TRBD2. The end of the DNA aligns better with TRBJ2-7, so the J call may be wrong. The CDR3 runs to 16 residues. CDR1 and CDR2 (germline): SGDLS, YYNGEE. This CDR3 reads CASSVGWASGRYEQYF. The DNA of the CDR3 is TGTGCCAGCAGCGTGGGGTGGGCTAGCGGGAGGTACGAGCAGTACTTC.

The rearrangement uses TRBV28 and TRBJ2-2; D not certain. Trimming removed 11 bases at V and 6 bases at J, with 16 bases between. The CDR3 length is 13 residues. Germline CDR1 MDHEN, CDR2 SYDVKM. CDR3 residues: CAAFSRIAGELFF. In DNA form, the CDR3 reads TGTGCCGCTTTTTCCCGGATCGCCGGGGAGCTGTTTTTT.

The rearrangement links TRBV29-1 to TRBJ1-2; 7 nucleotides match TRBD1. V lost 6 bases, J lost 4 bases, and 8 bases stayed unmatched. The CDR3 totals 13 residues. Germline V gene sequence: CDR1 SQVTM, CDR2 ANQGSEA. CDR3 DNA: TGCAGCGTACTTCGACAGGGAGCCTATGGCTACACCTTC. It translates to CSVLRQGAYGYTF.

The chain joins TRBV5-4 to TRBJ1-2; D remains ambiguous. The V and J ends lost 4 bases and 4 bases respectively, with 14 bases between them. CDR1 and CDR2 (germline): SGHNT, YYREEE (reference sequence). The CDR3 is 14 residues long. The CDR3 nucleotides read TGTGCCAGCAGCCCGGAGGGCAGGTCCTATGGCTACACCTTC. This sequence encodes CASSPEGRSYGYTF.

This clone was picked up a small number of times. The same CDR3 is also encoded by other DNA sequences in this sample. This chain joins TRBV28 and TRBJ1-2; a weak D match, TRBD1 (5 bases). V lost 6 bases and J 5 bases, leaving 10 bases between the germline ends. The CDR3 loop spans 12 amino acids. Germline V CDR1 and CDR2: MDHEN, SYDVKM. This chain's CDR3 is CASSPGPYGYTF. The CDR3 DNA sequence: TGTGCCAGCAGCCCGGGACCATATGGCTACACCTTC.

The rearrangement uses TRBV27 and TRBJ1-4, with 7 bases lining up with TRBD1. The CDR3 runs 15 residues. The germline CDR1 and CDR2 sequences are MNHEY and SMNVEV (reference sequence). With V trimmed by 4 bases and J by 7 bases, 9 bases remained unmatched. The CDR3 DNA reads as TGTGCCAGCAGTTCATCGACAGGGATTGTTGAAAAACTGTTTTTT. Amino acid sequence: CASSSSTGIVEKLFF.

The V call is TRBV13, the J call TRBJ2-1, with a weak D call TRBD1 (5 bases). Germline lookup yields CDR1 PRHDT and CDR2 FYEKMQ (reference sequence). The CDR3 has 15 residues. Trimming took off 3 bases at V and 2 bases at J, with 11 bases between the two ends. CDR3 in amino acids: CASSLGLGPYNEQFF. In nucleotides, the CDR3 is TGTGCCAGCAGCTTGGGATTGGGGCCCTACAATGAGCAGTTCTTC.

The chain couples TRBV5-1 to TRBJ2-5; 9 bases agree with TRBD1. V shed 4 bases and J 5 bases; nucleotides not matched to a gene: 9. The CDR3 runs 15 residues. The germline V gene encodes CDR1 SGHRS and CDR2 YFSETQ. The CDR3 bases are TGCGCCAGCAGCGGAGACGGGACAGGGTACGAGACCCAGTACTTC. It specifies CASSGDGTGYETQYF.

The V call is TRBV29-1, the J call TRBJ1-2; D gene uncertain. Germline assignment: CDR1 SQVTM and CDR2 ANQGSEA. This CDR3 is 13 amino acids long. Trimming stripped 4 bases from V and 3 bases from J, with 12 bases between. CDR3 bases: TGCAGCGTTGTATTAGTCCGGGACTATGGCTACACCTTC. It is translated as CSVVLVRDYGYTF.

Comments on this clone: In the same sample, other DNA sequences code for this CDR3. This rearrangement joins TRBV2 to TRBJ2-3, with 12 positions matching TRBD2. After removal of 5 bases from V and 4 bases from J, the junction contained 4 bases not matched to a gene. Germline CDR1 reads SNHLY; CDR2 reads FYNNEI. CDR3 size: 15 residues. CDR3 coding DNA: TGTGCCAGCAGTCCACTAGCGGGAGGCTCAGATACGCAGTATTTT. It encodes CASSPLAGGSDTQYF.

Concerning this clone: This same CDR3 is encoded by further DNA sequences in the sample. The chain is built from TRBV5-1 and TRBJ2-2; TRBD1 aligns across 10 bases. The CDR3 totals 16 residues. The germline V gene encodes CDR1 SGHRS and CDR2 YFSETQ. V shed 4 bases, J shed 1 base, and the junction held 4 bases outside the gene matches. The CDR3 loop is CASSPGTGVNTGELFF. Written as DNA, the CDR3 is TGCGCCAGCAGCCCTGGGACAGGGGTGAACACCGGGGAGCTGTTTTTT.

This clone has a single count. Additional DNA sequences in this sample encode the identical CDR3. The chain uses TRBV11-3 and TRBJ2-2; TRBD2 might be the D (6 bases). The CDR3 is made up of 13 amino acids. Germline assignment: CDR1 SGHNT and CDR2 YENEEA. The V gene lost 5 bases and the J gene lost 7 bases, with 11 bases spanning the gap. The CDR3 region has the DNA TGTGCCAGCAGCCCCGGGGGTAGCGGGGAGCTGTTTTTT. As protein: CASSPGGSGELFF.

With regard to this clone: Other DNA sequences from this sample encode an identical CDR3 as well. The chain couples TRBV7-3 to TRBJ2-5, with D hard to call. The CDR3 spans 14 residues. V lost 2 bases and J lost 2, with 9 bases in between. Germline assignment: CDR1 SGHTA and CDR2 FQGTGA. The CDR3 nucleotides are TGTGCCAGCAGCTTAGCCGGTGGACAAGAGACCCAGTACTTC. Translating it yields CASSLAGGQETQYF.

The chain employs TRBV7-2 and TRBJ2-1; D possibly matches TRBD1 or TRBD2 (5 bases each). This CDR3 has 15 amino acids. From germline, CDR1 is SGHTA and CDR2 FQGNSA. The germline V and J ends were trimmed by 1 base and 4 bases, with 11 bases remaining between them. CDR3 in DNA: TGTGCCAGCAGCTTAGAGGGGAGTGGGTACAATGAGCAGTTCTTC. This translates into CASSLEGSGYNEQFF.

This chain connects TRBV19 to TRBJ2-2, with TRBD2 matching 7 bases. Germline CDR1 LNHDA, CDR2 SQIVND (reference sequence). V lost 5 bases and J lost 3; bases outside the gene matches: 6. The CDR3 totals 15 residues. In nucleotides, the CDR3 is TGTGCCAGTAGTTTGTGGGCGGGGGACACCGGGGAGCTGTTTTTT. It encodes CASSLWAGDTGELFF.

This chain links TRBV5-1 with TRBJ2-7; 7 bases are a match to TRBD1. The CDR3 consists of 15 residues. Germline values: CDR1 SGHRS, CDR2 YFSETQ. The ends lost 1 base at V and 5 bases at J; junction bases unmatched: 9. DNA of the CDR3: TGCGCCAGCAGCTTGTTGCCCGACAGGGAGAACGAGCAGTACTTC. It translates to CASSLLPDRENEQYF.

The CDR3 nucleotides read TGTGCCAGCACCAAAGTCGGAAGACGACAGTTCGCAGATACGCAGTATTTT. This encodes CASTKVGRRQFADTQYF. V and J are TRBV7-2 and TRBJ2-3, with D possibly TRBD1 on 5 matching bases. This CDR3 is 17 amino acids long. The germline V gene encodes CDR1 SGHTA and CDR2 FQGNSA. Deletions cut 7 bases from V and 4 bases from J, with 24 bases between.

In its sample, this clone was seen once. Other DNA sequences in the same sample also yield this CDR3. V is TRBV28 and J is TRBJ2-5, with no clear D. With 3 bases removed from V and 3 bases from J, the gap between germline ends came to 5 bases. Germline values: CDR1 MDHEN, CDR2 SYDVKM. The CDR3 has 12 amino acids. The CDR3 is CASSLGKETQYF. The DNA for the CDR3 is TGTGCCAGCAGTTTGGGGAAAGAGACCCAGTACTTC. Using reference TRBV28 and TRBJ2-5 for the parts outside the CDR3, the full variable domain is DVKVTQSSRYLVKRTGEKVFLECVQDMDHENMFWYRQDPGLGLRLIYFSYDVKMKEKGDIPEGYSVSREKKERFSLILESASTNQTSMYLCASSLGKETQYFGPGTRLLVL.